The source of this T cell receptor beta chain is a study of T cells generated in artificial thymic organoids. Study-wide results and caveats: Organoid-derived CD8 single positive T cells showed physiological TCR clonotype diversity.

Semi-nested PCR with reverse primers in the TRAC or TRBC constant regions amplified each chain separately. First-strand cDNA was made from around 3.5 to 500 ng RNA. TCRdb re-derived calls from the 5' RACE reads in MiXCR, one entry per CDR3 protein. The profile shows over 6,500 distinct CDR3 sequences, around 20% of them singletons. The CDR3 runs to 15 residues. Trimming cost V 5 bases and J 2 bases; bases outside gene matches: 7. Per germline, CDR1 SEHNR and CDR2 FQNEAQ (reference sequence). In its sample, this clonotype ranks as medium-sized. The antigen remains unidentified. Bead-based magnetic selection enriched CD8+ T cells. FACS isolated CD3+TCRαβ+CD8 single positive T cells before RNA extraction.

The genes are TRBV7-9 and TRBJ2-3; 7 bases are a match to TRBD2. Source material: naive CD8+ T cells from the thymus. Specified subset: CD3+TCRalphabeta+CD8SP T cells; for blood, CD45RO-CCR7+ naive CD8+ T cells. The TCR was taken from a human donor who gave cord blood stem cells for thymic organoid culture, a cardiac surgery patient who gave postnatal thymus, or a blood donor (not recorded which). The CDR3 protein is CASSRLTSPTDTQYF. The CDR3 nucleotides read TGTGCCAGCAGCCGCTTGACTAGCCCCACAGATACGCAGTATTTT.